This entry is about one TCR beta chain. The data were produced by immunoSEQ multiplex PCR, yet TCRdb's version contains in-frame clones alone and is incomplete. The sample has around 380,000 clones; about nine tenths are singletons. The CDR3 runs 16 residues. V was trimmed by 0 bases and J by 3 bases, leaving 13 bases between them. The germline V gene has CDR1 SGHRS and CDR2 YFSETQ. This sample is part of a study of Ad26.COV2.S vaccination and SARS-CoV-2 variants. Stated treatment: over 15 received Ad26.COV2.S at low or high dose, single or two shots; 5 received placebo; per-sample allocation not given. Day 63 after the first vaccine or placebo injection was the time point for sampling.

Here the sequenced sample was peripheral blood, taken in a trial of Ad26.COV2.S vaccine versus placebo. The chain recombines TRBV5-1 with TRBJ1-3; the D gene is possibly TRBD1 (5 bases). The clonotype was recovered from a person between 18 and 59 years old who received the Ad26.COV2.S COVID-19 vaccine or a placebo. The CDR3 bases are TGCGCCAGCAGCTTGGCCGGGGCTTTATATGGAAACACCATATATTTT. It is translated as CASSLAGALYGNTIYF.